The clone carrying this TCR beta chain was detected ten times or more. The CDR3 runs to 16 residues. With 0 bases removed from V and 0 bases from J, the gap between germline ends came to 15 bases. The germline gives CDR1 DFQATT, CDR2 SNEGSKA (reference sequence). There were TCR beta CDR3 regions amplified from RNA transcripts. The study used the HTBI primer set for a first-round RT-PCR of the TCR CDR3. Each CDR3 protein is one row after TCRdb ran MiXCR on the multiplex PCR reads. The sample includes 500,000 to 600,000 distinct CDR3 sequences, about 45% seen only once; the top ten take around 7.7%. This record comes from a study of T cells in Graves' hyperthyroidism and ophthalmopathy.

The TCR originated in a woman aged 18-29 years with Graves' hyperthyroidism. The gene calls are TRBV20-1 and TRBJ2-7, with D hard to call. Sequencing used peripheral blood or thyroid tissue (not recorded which). The CDR3 nucleotides are TGCAGTGCTAGAGATCTAGATGTTAAAGCCTCCTACGAGCAGTACTTC. Translating it yields CSARDLDVKASYEQYF.